A selection of T cell receptor beta chains follows, all from one sample in a study of blood T cell repertoires in COVID-19. Repertoires were generated with immunoSEQ multiplex PCR, while TCRdb's copy carries only in-frame clones and drops some. Of some 43,000 clones in the sample, approximately 86% are singletons; the top ten hold over 15%. Sequencing was carried out using peripheral blood. The receptors were sampled from a man aged 60 to 75 with active COVID-19. CDR3s include the opening cysteine and the closing phenylalanine or tryptophan. The order of the fields is clone size, J gene, D gene, V gene, CDR3 DNA, CDR3 protein. A D gene is named only where the DNA matches it firmly. Where a row states a size, it is once, few, many or the class of an expanded clone; other rows omit it.

few TRBJ1-2 . TRBV10-3 TGTGCCATCAGTGAAAACCCAGGGAACTATGGCTACACCTTC CAISENPGNYGYTF
. TRBJ2-5 . TRBV5-4 TGTGCCAGCAGCACTGACAGAGAGACCCAGTACTTC CASSTDRETQYF
. TRBJ2-7 TRBD2 TRBV28 TGTGCCAGCAGGTTGACTAGCGGGAGGCCGAGCTCCTACGAGCAGTACTTC CASRLTSGRPSSYEQYF
. TRBJ1-5 TRBD1 TRBV19 TGTGCCAGTAGTCCCGGGGACAGGGGGGGACAGCCCCAGCATTTT CASSPGDRGGQPQHF
. TRBJ2-1 TRBD2 TRBV19 TGTGCCAGTAGTTTCAGACTAGCGGATATAGGGAATGAGCAGTTCTTC CASSFRLADIGNEQFF
. TRBJ2-5 TRBD2 TRBV4-1 TGCGCCAGCAGCCAAGGTAGCGGGAGTTTCCAAGAGACCCAGTACTTC CASSQGSGSFQETQYF
. TRBJ2-3 . TRBV7-9 TGTGCCAGCAGCCCCCCAATCGGGGCAGATACGCAGTATTTT CASSPPIGADTQYF
. TRBJ2-2 TRBD2 TRBV2 TGTGCCAGCAGCGGGACTAGCGGGAGGCCGAACACCGGGGAGCTGTTTTTT CASSGTSGRPNTGELFF
. TRBJ2-6 . TRBV2 TGTGCCAGCATCCCGGACAGCCTCGGGGCCAACGTCCTGACTTTC CASIPDSLGANVLTF
once TRBJ2-1 TRBD2 TRBV20-1 TGCAGTGCTAGTTCCGGGGGGTCCTACAATGAGCAGTTCTTC CSASSGGSYNEQFF
few TRBJ1-6 TRBD1 TRBV7-9 TGTGCCAGCAGCTCACGGGACAGGGACCCCAATATCCTCCACTTT CASSSRDRDPNILHF
. TRBJ2-7 TRBD2 TRBV10-3 TGTGCCATCAGTGAGTCGGATAGCGGGGGGACCTACGAGCAGTACTTC CAISESDSGGTYEQYF
. TRBJ2-1 TRBD2 TRBV19 TGTGCCAGTAGTATAGATCCCCGACTAGCGGGAAAACACAATGAGCAGTTCTTC CASSIDPRLAGKHNEQFF
. TRBJ2-7 TRBD2 TRBV3-1/TRBV3-2 TGTGCCAGCAGCCACAATAAGAGGCCGGGAGGCAACGAGCAGTACTTC CASSHNKRPGGNEQYF
. TRBJ2-1 TRBD1 TRBV5-4 TGTGCCAGCAGAACCGGGACAGGGGCTAGCTACAATGAGCAGTTCTTC CASRTGTGASYNEQFF
. TRBJ1-2 . TRBV19 TGTGCCAGTATTAACCAGGCCGATGGCTACACCTTC CASINQADGYTF
once TRBJ2-1 TRBD1 TRBV10-3 TGTGCCATCAGTATCTCGACAGGGCCCTACAATGAGCAGTTCTTC CAISISTGPYNEQFF
. TRBJ1-4 TRBD1 TRBV19 TGTGCCAGTAAATTCACAGGGGAGCCAACTAATGAAAAACTGTTTTTT CASKFTGEPTNEKLFF
. TRBJ2-3 . TRBV7-8 TGTGCCAGCAGCTCCGGACAGACAGATACGCAGTATTTT CASSSGQTDTQYF
few TRBJ1-1 . TRBV7-9 TGTGCCAGCAGCTTAGCAAACTCTGCGGACACTGAAGCTTTCTTT CASSLANSADTEAFF
. TRBJ2-1 TRBD2 TRBV5-5 TGTGCCAGCAGCTTGGGCGGACTAGCGGGAGGACTAAATGAGCAGTTCTTC CASSLGGLAGGLNEQFF
. TRBJ2-6 TRBD2 TRBV9 TGTGCCAGCAGCGTAGCAGGGACTACCAGCGTCCTGACTTTC CASSVAGTTSVLTF
. TRBJ1-2 . TRBV6-5 TGTGCCAGCAGAGGCGGGGATAGTGGCTACACCTTC CASRGGDSGYTF
. TRBJ2-7 . TRBV2 TGTGCCAGCAGCTTTAGGGGAAGCTCCTACGAGCAGTACTTC CASSFRGSSYEQYF
. TRBJ1-5 TRBD1 TRBV7-9 TGTGCCAGCAGCCCGTCCGGGACAGGGCAGTATCAGCCCCAGCATTTT CASSPSGTGQYQPQHF
. TRBJ2-5 TRBD2 TRBV18 TGTGCCAGCTCACCAGCCCTTCGTACTAGCGGGAGGGCCAGAAGAGAGACCCAGTACTTC CASSPALRTSGRARRETQYF
. TRBJ2-5 . TRBV28 TGTGCCAGCACCCGAGGTCTGGGAGAAGAGACCCAGTACTTC CASTRGLGEETQYF
. TRBJ2-1 TRBD1 TRBV7-3 TGTGCCAGCACCAATTCCCCCGGGACAGGGGGCCTTTACAATGAGCAGTTCTTC CASTNSPGTGGLYNEQFF
. TRBJ1-4 . TRBV28 TGTGCCAGCAGTTTGGGGGGGGCAGGTGGTGAAAAACTGTTTTTT CASSLGGAGGEKLFF
few TRBJ1-4 . TRBV7-2 TGTGCCAGCAGCTTAGGACGGGATGAAAAACTGTTTTTT CASSLGRDEKLFF